These T cell receptor beta chains were read from a single sample in a study of shared clonotypes between healthy human individuals. Produced via immunoSEQ multiplex PCR; TCRdb's table is partial and in-frame only. The sample carries some 2,100,000 clones, almost 96% recorded once. Sequences were obtained from naive CD4+ T cells sorted from blood. The receptors were sampled from a man younger than 35 in good health. Each CDR3 is given with its conserved first and last residue. The D gene is left open where the match is weak.

cdr3_aa	cdr3_nt	d_call	v_call	j_call
CASSFYNEQFF	TGTGCCAGCAGCTTCTATAATGAGCAGTTCTTC	NA	TRBV14	TRBJ2-1
CASSLKAGLGLNEQFF	TGTGCCAGCAGCTTAAAAGCCGGACTAGGACTTAATGAGCAGTTCTTC	TRBD2	TRBV7-8	TRBJ2-1
CASSLEGGVGEQYF	TGTGCCAGCAGCTTGGAAGGCGGGGTGGGGGAGCAGTACTTC	NA	TRBV5-4	TRBJ2-7
CASSPDGLAGGSSYNEQFF	TGTGCCAGCAGCCCAGATGGACTAGCGGGAGGTAGCTCCTACAATGAGCAGTTCTTC	TRBD2	TRBV13	TRBJ2-1
CASSLSTQGEQYF	TGCGCCAGCAGCTTGAGTACCCAGGGCGAGCAGTACTTC	NA	TRBV5-1	TRBJ2-7
CASSRTVTSGGYNEQFF	TGTGCCAGCAGCAGGACAGTGACTAGCGGGGGATACAATGAGCAGTTCTTC	TRBD2	TRBV7-9	TRBJ2-1
CAISELASKVNEQFF	TGTGCCATCAGTGAACTAGCTTCGAAGGTCAATGAGCAGTTCTTC	NA	TRBV10-3	TRBJ2-1
CASSQQGQGPYEQYF	TGTGCCAGCAGCCAACAGGGACAGGGCCCCTACGAGCAGTACTTC	TRBD1	TRBV11-2	TRBJ2-7
CASSHSTGLALPGELFF	TGCGCCAGCAGCCACTCAACGGGACTAGCTTTGCCCGGGGAGCTGTTTTTT	TRBD2	TRBV4-1	TRBJ2-2
CASSRTTDQPQHF	TGTGCCAGCTCAAGAACGACGGATCAGCCCCAGCATTTT	NA	TRBV18	TRBJ1-5
CASRAGFPYEQYF	TGCGCCAGCAGGGCGGGGTTCCCCTACGAGCAGTACTTC	NA	TRBV10-1	TRBJ2-7
CASSLVMQSEQYF	TGTGCCAGCAGTTTAGTTATGCAGTCCGAGCAGTACTTC	NA	TRBV27	TRBJ2-7
CASSQGTESANSPLHF	TGCGCCAGCAGCCAAGGGACGGAATCCGCCAATTCACCCCTCCACTTT	NA	TRBV4-3	TRBJ1-6
CASSLAGSRGPGETQYF	TGTGCCAGCAGCTTGGCAGGGTCTAGAGGACCCGGGGAGACCCAGTACTTC	NA	TRBV5-4	TRBJ2-5
CASSLAGSGSRNEQYF	TGCGCCAGCAGCTTGGCCGGGAGCGGGAGTAGGAACGAGCAGTACTTC	TRBD2	TRBV5-1	TRBJ2-7
CAISESGQTYEQYF	TGTGCCATCAGTGAGTCGGGACAGACTTACGAGCAGTACTTC	TRBD1	TRBV10-3	TRBJ2-7